This is a list of T cell receptor beta chains from one sample in a study of T cell changes during pregnancy in multiple sclerosis. Produced via immunoSEQ multiplex PCR; TCRdb's table is partial and in-frame only. The sample contains about 70,000 clones, more than 90% of which appear only once. The source was peripheral blood, collected in the first trimester of pregnancy. Every receptor here comes from a female donor with multiple sclerosis, enrolled in a pregnancy study. The CDR3 runs from the conserved cysteine through the conserved F or W. Expanded clones get a size class; other rows say once, few or many, or leave the size out.

CDR3aa	abundance	j_gene	v_gene
CASSFRASGIEIPYEQYF	NA	NA	TRBV27
CASPRDRNTEAFF	few	TRBJ1-1	TRBV6-5
CAWSVISLIYNSPLHF	NA	TRBJ1-6	TRBV30
CASSWTSGTYNEQFF	NA	TRBJ2-1	TRBV27
CASSARTSGGETQYF	NA	TRBJ2-5	TRBV2
CASSQVTGYNQPQHF	NA	TRBJ1-5	TRBV4-1
CASSVRGRAPDTQYF	NA	TRBJ2-3	TRBV19
CASSLDTQGGGYTF	once	TRBJ1-2	TRBV7-2
CASSPTTGGNIQYF	NA	TRBJ2-4	TRBV7-6
CASSFRRQGRVEAFF	NA	TRBJ1-1	TRBV5-8
CASSRTSGEGTQYF	NA	TRBJ2-5	TRBV27
CASSPSTGVAGYTF	NA	TRBJ1-2	TRBV6-1
CASSLDFGRAAETQYF	NA	TRBJ2-5	TRBV5-1
CASRPQATNEKLFF	NA	TRBJ1-4	TRBV6-5
CAITRGERDTDTQYF	NA	TRBJ2-3	TRBV10-3
CASSVGQYTEAFF	NA	TRBJ1-1	TRBV10-1
CASSLRRAEDTEAFF	NA	TRBJ1-1	TRBV13
CASMGPSYPGLAGGVGEQYF	NA	TRBJ2-7	TRBV28
CASSVQGARGNQPQHF	NA	TRBJ1-5	TRBV6-1
CASSGNSNSPLHF	NA	TRBJ1-6	TRBV9